This T cell receptor (beta chain) was profiled in a study of identical twins. Study-level findings and limits: Sequences that were beta out-of-frame showed weaker excess twin sharing. Insertion counts were lower in abundant cord blood beta clonotypes, a trend that memory repertoires did not show.

The CDR3 contains 14 residues. Germline V gene data show CDR1 as SGHRS and CDR2 as YFSETQ. With V trimmed by 7 bases and J by 3 bases, 8 bases remained unmatched. MiXCR, applied by TCRdb to the 5' RACE reads, yields one record per CDR3 protein. The sample holds about 530,000 distinct CDR3 sequences; around 15% are singletons and the top ten take less than 0.5%. There are a few counts of this clonotype. Antigen specificity is unknown. The data were also submitted as part of a second study, on yellow fever vaccine responses in identical twins.

The chain uses TRBV5-1 and TRBJ2-3, with 7 bases matching TRBD2. Material for sequencing was CD4+ T cells sorted from blood. The receptor was derived from a woman aged 18-35 years in good health. The CDR3 nucleotides are TGCGCCAGCCAGAGGGAGGGCCATACAGATACGCAGTATTTT. Residues: CASQREGHTDTQYF.